A selection of T cell receptor beta chains follows, all from one sample in a study of OX40 agonist ivuxolimab in advanced cancers. The repertoire was sequenced with immunoSEQ multiplex PCR; TCRdb's copy has only in-frame clones and lacks some. The table has 60,000 to 75,000 clones, around 88% seen once. The sample in question was CD4+ or CD8+ T cells sorted from blood, obtained in a trial of the OX40 agonist ivuxolimab. The receptors were gathered from an adult with an advanced solid tumor such as melanoma, head and neck, liver or kidney cancer. Each CDR3 is given with its conserved first and last residue. Fields, in order: clone size, V gene, D gene, J gene, CDR3 DNA, CDR3 protein. A D gene is named only where the DNA matches it firmly. Where a row states a size, it is once, few, many or the class of an expanded clone; other rows omit it.

clone size: few
V gene: TRBV11-3
D gene: -
J gene: TRBJ2-5
CDR3 DNA: TGTGCCAGCAGCTACGACGGTGCCGGGACCCAGTACTTC
CDR3 protein: CASSYDGAGTQYF

clone size: -
V gene: TRBV6-5
D gene: TRBD1
J gene: TRBJ1-1
CDR3 DNA: TGTGCCAGCAACAACGGACAGGAGACTGAAGCTTTCTTT
CDR3 protein: CASNNGQETEAFF

clone size: once
V gene: TRBV11-2
D gene: -
J gene: TRBJ2-7
CDR3 DNA: TGTGCCAGCAGCTTAGGTTTAGGGACACTGTACGAGCAGTACTTC
CDR3 protein: CASSLGLGTLYEQYF

clone size: -
V gene: TRBV19
D gene: -
J gene: TRBJ1-5
CDR3 DNA: TGTGCCACCACTGAACCAAATCAGCCCCAGCATTTT
CDR3 protein: CATTEPNQPQHF

clone size: few
V gene: TRBV19
D gene: -
J gene: TRBJ2-2
CDR3 DNA: TGTGCCAGTAGTATAGACAGCGCGAACACCGGGGAGCTGTTTTTT
CDR3 protein: CASSIDSANTGELFF

clone size: once
V gene: TRBV28
D gene: -
J gene: TRBJ1-2
CDR3 DNA: TGTGCCAGCAGTCCCCGGGCTGGCTATGGCTACACCTTC
CDR3 protein: CASSPRAGYGYTF

clone size: -
V gene: TRBV2
D gene: -
J gene: TRBJ2-3
CDR3 DNA: TGTGCCAGCAACCAAGCGGGCCGTTCAGATACGCAGTATTTT
CDR3 protein: CASNQAGRSDTQYF

clone size: once
V gene: TRBV30
D gene: -
J gene: TRBJ1-4
CDR3 DNA: TGTGCCTGGAACGGGAAGGGGCTAGATGAAAAACTGTTTTTT
CDR3 protein: CAWNGKGLDEKLFF

clone size: -
V gene: TRBV11-3
D gene: -
J gene: TRBJ2-1
CDR3 DNA: TGTGCCAGCAGCTTTAACAGCTACAATGAGCAGTTCTTC
CDR3 protein: CASSFNSYNEQFF

clone size: -
V gene: TRBV18
D gene: -
J gene: TRBJ2-7
CDR3 DNA: TGTGCCAGCTCACCTGAGACGGACAACGAGCAGTACTTC
CDR3 protein: CASSPETDNEQYF

clone size: few
V gene: TRBV11-1
D gene: -
J gene: TRBJ2-1
CDR3 DNA: TGTGCCAGCAGCTTAGGGGAGGGGGCCCTCGGGGATGAGCAGTTCTTC
CDR3 protein: CASSLGEGALGDEQFF

clone size: once
V gene: TRBV18
D gene: -
J gene: TRBJ2-7
CDR3 DNA: TGTGCCAGCTCACCATCGGTCCGGGACCCGCAGTACTTC
CDR3 protein: CASSPSVRDPQYF

clone size: -
V gene: TRBV7-9
D gene: TRBD1
J gene: TRBJ2-4
CDR3 DNA: TGTGCCAGCAGCTTAGGGGGACAGCCCTATAGCATTCAGTACTTC
CDR3 protein: CASSLGGQPYSIQYF

clone size: -
V gene: TRBV28
D gene: -
J gene: TRBJ2-3
CDR3 DNA: TGTGCCAGCAGTTTATCCTCGTGGACAGATACGCAGTATTTT
CDR3 protein: CASSLSSWTDTQYF

clone size: -
V gene: TRBV29-1
D gene: -
J gene: TRBJ1-4
CDR3 DNA: TGCAGCGCCGCGAAGACCGGAGAAAAACTGTTTTTT
CDR3 protein: CSAAKTGEKLFF